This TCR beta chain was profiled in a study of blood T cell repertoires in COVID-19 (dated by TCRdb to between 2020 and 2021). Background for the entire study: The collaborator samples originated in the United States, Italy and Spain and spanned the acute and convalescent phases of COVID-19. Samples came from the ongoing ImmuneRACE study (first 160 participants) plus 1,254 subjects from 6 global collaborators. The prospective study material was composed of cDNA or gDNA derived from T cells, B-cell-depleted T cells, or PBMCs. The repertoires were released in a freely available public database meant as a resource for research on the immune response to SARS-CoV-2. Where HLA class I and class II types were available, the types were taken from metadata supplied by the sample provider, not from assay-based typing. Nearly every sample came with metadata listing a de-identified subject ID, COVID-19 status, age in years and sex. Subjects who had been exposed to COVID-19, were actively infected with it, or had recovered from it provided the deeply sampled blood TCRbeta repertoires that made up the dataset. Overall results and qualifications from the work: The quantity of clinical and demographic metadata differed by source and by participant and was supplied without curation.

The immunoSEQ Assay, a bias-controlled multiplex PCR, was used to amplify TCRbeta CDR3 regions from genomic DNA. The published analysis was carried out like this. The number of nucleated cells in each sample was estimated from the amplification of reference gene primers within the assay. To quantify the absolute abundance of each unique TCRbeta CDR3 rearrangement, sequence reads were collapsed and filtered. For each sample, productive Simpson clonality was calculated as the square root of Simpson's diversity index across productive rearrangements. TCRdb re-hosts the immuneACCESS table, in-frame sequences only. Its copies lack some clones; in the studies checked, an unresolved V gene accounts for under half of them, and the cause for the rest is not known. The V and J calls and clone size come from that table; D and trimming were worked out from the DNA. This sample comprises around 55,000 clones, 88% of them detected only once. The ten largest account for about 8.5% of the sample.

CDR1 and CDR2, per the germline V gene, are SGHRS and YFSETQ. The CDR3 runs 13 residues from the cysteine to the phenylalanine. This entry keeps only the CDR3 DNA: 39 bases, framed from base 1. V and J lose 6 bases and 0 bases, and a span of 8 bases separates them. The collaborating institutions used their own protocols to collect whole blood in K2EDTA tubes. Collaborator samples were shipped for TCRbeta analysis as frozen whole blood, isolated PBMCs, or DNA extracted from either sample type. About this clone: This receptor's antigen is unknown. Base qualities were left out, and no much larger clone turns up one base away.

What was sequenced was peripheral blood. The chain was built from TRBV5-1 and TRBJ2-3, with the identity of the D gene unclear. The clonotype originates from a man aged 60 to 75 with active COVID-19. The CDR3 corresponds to CASTPPSTDTQYF. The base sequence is TGCGCCAGCACCCCTCCTAGCACAGATACGCAGTATTTT.